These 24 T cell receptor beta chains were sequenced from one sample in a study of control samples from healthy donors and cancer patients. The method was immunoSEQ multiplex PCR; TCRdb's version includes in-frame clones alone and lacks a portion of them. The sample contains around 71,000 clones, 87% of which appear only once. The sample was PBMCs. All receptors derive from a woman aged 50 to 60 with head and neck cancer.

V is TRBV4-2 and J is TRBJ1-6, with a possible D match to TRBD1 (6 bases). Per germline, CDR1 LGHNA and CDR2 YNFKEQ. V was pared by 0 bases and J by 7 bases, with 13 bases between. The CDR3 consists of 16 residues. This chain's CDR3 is CASSQERDIKNSPLHF. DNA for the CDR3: TGTGCCAGCAGCCAAGAGCGGGACATAAAGAATTCACCCCTCCACTTT.

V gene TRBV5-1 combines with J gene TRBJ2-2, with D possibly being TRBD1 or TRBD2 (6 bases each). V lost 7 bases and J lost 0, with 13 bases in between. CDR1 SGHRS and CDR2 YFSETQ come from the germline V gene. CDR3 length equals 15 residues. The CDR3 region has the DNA TGCGCCAGCCATGACGGGGGCCCGAACACCGGGGAGCTGTTTTTT. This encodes CASHDGGPNTGELFF.

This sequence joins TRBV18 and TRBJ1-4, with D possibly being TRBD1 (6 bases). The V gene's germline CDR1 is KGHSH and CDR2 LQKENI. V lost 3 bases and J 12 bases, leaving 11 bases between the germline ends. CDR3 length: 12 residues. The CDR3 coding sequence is TGTGCCAGCTCACCCCCTGGGGGCCAACTGTTTTTT. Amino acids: CASSPPGGQLFF.

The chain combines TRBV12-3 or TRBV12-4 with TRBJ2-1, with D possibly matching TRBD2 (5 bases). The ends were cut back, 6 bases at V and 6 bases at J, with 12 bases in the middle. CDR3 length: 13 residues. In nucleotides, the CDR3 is TGTGCCAGCAGACATTCCGGGGTCAATGAGCAGTTCTTC. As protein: CASRHSGVNEQFF.

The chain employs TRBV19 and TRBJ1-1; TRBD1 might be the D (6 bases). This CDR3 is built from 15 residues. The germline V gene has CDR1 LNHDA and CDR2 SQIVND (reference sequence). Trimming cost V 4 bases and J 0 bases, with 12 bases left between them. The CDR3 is CASSNYRAVNTEAFF. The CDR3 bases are TGTGCCAGTAGTAACTACAGGGCCGTGAACACTGAAGCTTTCTTT.

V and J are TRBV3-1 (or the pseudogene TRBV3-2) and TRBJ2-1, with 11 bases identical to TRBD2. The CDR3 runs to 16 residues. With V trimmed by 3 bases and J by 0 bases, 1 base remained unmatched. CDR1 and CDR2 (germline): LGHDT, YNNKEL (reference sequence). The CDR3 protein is CASSHLAGGSYNEQFF. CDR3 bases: TGTGCCAGCAGCCACCTAGCGGGGGGCTCCTACAATGAGCAGTTCTTC.

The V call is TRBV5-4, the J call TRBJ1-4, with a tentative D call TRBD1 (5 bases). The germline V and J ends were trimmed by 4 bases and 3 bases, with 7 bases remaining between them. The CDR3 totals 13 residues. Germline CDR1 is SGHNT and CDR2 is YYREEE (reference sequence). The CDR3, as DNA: TGTGCCAGCAGCGGGGGTCCTAATGAAAAACTGTTTTTT. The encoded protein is CASSGGPNEKLFF.

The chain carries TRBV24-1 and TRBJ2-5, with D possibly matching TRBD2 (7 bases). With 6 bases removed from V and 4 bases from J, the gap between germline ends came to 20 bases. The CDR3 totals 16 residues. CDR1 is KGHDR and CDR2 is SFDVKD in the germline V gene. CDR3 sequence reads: CATSQGGGGIGETQYF. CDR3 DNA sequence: TGTGCCACCAGTCAAGGAGGGGGGGGAATTGGAGAGACCCAGTACTTC.

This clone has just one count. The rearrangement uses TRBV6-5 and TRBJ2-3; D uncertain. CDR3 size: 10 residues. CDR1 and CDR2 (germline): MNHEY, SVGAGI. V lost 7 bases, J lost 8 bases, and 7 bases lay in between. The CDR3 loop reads CASTLGTQYF. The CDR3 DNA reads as TGTGCCAGCACCCTTGGTACGCAGTATTTT.

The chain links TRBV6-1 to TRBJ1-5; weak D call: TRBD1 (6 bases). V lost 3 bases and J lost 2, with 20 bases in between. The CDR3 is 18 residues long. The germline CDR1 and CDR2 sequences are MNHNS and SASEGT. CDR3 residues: CASSDFRRGEEGNQPQHF. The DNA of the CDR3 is TGTGCCAGCAGTGATTTTAGGAGGGGGGAAGAGGGCAATCAGCCCCAGCATTTT.

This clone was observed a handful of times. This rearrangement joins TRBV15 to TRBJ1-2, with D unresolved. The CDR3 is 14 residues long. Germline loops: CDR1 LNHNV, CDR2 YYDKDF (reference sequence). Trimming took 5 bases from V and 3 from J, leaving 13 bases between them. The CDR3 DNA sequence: TGTGCCACCAGCGAGGGAGGAGGGTACTATGGCTACACCTTC. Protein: CATSEGGGYYGYTF.

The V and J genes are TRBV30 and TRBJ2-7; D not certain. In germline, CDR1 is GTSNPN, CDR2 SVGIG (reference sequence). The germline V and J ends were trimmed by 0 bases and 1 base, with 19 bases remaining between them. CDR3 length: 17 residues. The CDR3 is CAWSVPLGFSRSYEQYF. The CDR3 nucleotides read TGTGCCTGGAGTGTACCTCTAGGGTTCTCGCGGTCCTACGAGCAGTACTTC.

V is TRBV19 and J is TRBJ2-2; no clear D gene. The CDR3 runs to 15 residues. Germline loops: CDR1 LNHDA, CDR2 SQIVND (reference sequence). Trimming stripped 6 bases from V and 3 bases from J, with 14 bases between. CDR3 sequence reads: CASRTPGIYTGELFF. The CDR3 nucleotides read TGTGCCAGTAGAACCCCAGGAATCTACACCGGGGAGCTGTTTTTT.

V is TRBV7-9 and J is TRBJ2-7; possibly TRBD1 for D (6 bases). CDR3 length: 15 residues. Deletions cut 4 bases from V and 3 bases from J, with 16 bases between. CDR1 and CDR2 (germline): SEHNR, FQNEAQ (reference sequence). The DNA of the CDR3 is TGTGCCAGCAGCTCAAGGACAGATACTAACTACGAGCAGTACTTC. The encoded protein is CASSSRTDTNYEQYF.

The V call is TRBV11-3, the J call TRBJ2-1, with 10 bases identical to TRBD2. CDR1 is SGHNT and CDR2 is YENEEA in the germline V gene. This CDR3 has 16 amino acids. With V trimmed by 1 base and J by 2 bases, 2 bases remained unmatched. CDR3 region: CASSLGSGGAYNEQFF. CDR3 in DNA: TGTGCCAGCAGCTTAGGGAGCGGGGGGGCCTACAATGAGCAGTTCTTC.

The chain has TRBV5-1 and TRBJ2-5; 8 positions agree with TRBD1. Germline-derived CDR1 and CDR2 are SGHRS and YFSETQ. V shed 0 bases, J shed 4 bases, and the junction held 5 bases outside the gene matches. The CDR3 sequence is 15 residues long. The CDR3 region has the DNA TGCGCCAGCAGCTTGGGGATCCAGGGGGCAGAGACCCAGTACTTC. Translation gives CASSLGIQGAETQYF.

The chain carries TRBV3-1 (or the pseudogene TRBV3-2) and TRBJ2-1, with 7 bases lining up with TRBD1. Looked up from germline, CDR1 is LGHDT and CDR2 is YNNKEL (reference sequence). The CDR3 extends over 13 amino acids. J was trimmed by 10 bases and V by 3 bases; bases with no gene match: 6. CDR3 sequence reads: CASSQIGTAEQFF. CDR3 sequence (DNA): TGTGCCAGCAGCCAGATCGGGACAGCCGAGCAGTTCTTC.

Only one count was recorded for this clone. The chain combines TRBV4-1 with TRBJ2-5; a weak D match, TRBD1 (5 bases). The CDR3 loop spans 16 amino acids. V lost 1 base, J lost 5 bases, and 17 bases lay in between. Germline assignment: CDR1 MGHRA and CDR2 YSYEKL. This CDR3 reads CASSQASSGAMETQYF. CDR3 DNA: TGCGCCAGCAGCCAAGCCTCGAGTGGGGCGATGGAGACCCAGTACTTC.

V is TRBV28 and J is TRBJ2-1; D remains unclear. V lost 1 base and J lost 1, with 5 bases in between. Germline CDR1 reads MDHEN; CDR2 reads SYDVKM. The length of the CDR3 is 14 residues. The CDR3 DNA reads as TGTGCCAGCAGTTTATCTGAGTCCTACAATGAGCAGTTCTTC. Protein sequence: CASSLSESYNEQFF.

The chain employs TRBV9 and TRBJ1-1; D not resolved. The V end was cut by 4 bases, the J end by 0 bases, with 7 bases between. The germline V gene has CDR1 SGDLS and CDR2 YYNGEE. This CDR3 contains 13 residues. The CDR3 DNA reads TGTGCCAGCAGCCCAACCATGAACACTGAAGCTTTCTTT. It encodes CASSPTMNTEAFF.

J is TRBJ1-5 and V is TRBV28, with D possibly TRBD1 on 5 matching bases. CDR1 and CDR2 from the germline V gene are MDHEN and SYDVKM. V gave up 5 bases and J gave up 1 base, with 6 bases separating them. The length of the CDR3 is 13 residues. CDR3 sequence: CASSRQSNQPQHF. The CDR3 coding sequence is TGTGCCAGCAGTCGACAGAGCAATCAGCCCCAGCATTTT.

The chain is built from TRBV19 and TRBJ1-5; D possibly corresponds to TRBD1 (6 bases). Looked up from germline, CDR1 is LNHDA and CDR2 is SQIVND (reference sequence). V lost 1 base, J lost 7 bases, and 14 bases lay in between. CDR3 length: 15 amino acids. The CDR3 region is CASSIGGGYRQPQHF. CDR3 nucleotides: TGTGCCAGTAGTATAGGAGGGGGGTACAGGCAGCCCCAGCATTTT.

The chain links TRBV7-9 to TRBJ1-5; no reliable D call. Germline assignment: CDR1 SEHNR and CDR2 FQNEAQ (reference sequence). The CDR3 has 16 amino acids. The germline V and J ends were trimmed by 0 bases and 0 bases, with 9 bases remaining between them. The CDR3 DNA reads TGTGCCAGCAGCTTAGCGTTGGGAGATAGCAATCAGCCCCAGCATTTT. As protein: CASSLALGDSNQPQHF. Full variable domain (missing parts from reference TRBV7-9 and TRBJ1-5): DTGVSQNPRHKITKRGQNVTFRCDPISEHNRLYWYRQTLGQGPEFLTYFQNEAQLEKSRLLSDRFSAERPKGSFSTLEIQRTEQGDSAMYLCASSLALGDSNQPQHFGDGTRLSIL.

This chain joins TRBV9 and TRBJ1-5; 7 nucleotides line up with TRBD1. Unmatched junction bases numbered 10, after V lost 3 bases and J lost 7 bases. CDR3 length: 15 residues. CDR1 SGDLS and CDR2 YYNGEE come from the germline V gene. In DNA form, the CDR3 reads TGTGCCAGCAGCGCCGACGGACAGGCGGGGCAGCCCCAGCATTTT. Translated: CASSADGQAGQPQHF.